The sequence of this T cell receptor (beta chain) was determined in a study of T cell repertoires in cytomegalovirus infection. The CDR3 loop spans 16 amino acids. Germline loops: CDR1 SNHLY, CDR2 FYNNEI. The V gene end was trimmed by 4 bases and the J gene end by 4 bases; junction bases not matched to a gene: 8. Comment on this clonotype: Its specificity is unknown.

TCRdb redid the calling of the reads with MiXCR, one entry per CDR3 protein. The table has fewer than 200,000 distinct CDR3 sequences, about a fifth seen once. This material consisted of CD8+ T cells from cultured PBMCs, taken from culture after CMV antigen stimulation. The chain has TRBV2 and TRBJ2-1; 9 bases align to TRBD2. The sequence was collected from a human donor in good health (CMV status not recorded). Some clones in this sample may be carry-over from other donors' samples. The CDR3 coding sequence is TGTGCCAGCAGTGGGGAAGGAGCGGGGGGTTACAATGAGCAGTTCTTC. Encoded protein: CASSGEGAGGYNEQFF.